This paragraph covers one T cell receptor (beta chain) sequence. The target antigen is unknown. The entry originates in a study of cytotoxic CD8 clonotypes in ibrutinib-treated CLL. The overall study: The cohort had 11 relapsed/refractory and some 14 treatment-naive patients, fewer than 18 IGHV unmutated.

Germline CDR1 reads SQVTM; CDR2 reads ANQGSEA. There are 12 residues in the CDR3. Study-wide results and caveats: Contraction or stability on treatment was seen for public clonotypes, which were uncommon. Clonality correlated strongly with circulating CD8+ T cells and exceeded age-matched healthy donors at baseline.

Sequencing was performed with immunoSEQ multiplex PCR; in TCRdb, only in-frame clones are kept and a portion is missing. Of some 93,000 clones listed, about 78% are singletons. This receptor was taken from a human donor with chronic lymphocytic leukemia. The source material was PBMCs, sampled after 12 months of ibrutinib treatment. The chain joins TRBV29-1 to TRBJ1-1, with 7 bases matching TRBD1. CDR3 sequence (DNA): TGCACCCGGGACAGAAGAGCGACTGAAGCTTTCTTT. Its protein is CTRDRRATEAFF.